This TCR beta chain came from a study of blood T cell repertoires in COVID-19. As for the study in general: Specimens from acute and convalescent COVID-19 originated in the United States, Italy and Spain. T cells, B-cell-depleted T cells, or PBMCs supplied cDNA or gDNA.

Germline V lookup: CDR1 SGHRS, CDR2 YFSETQ. V shed 4 bases and J shed 0 bases, with 10 bases lying between them. The CDR3 runs 15 residues. How the authors handled the data: Estimates of nucleated cell counts were drawn from the amplification of reference gene primers. Clones were sequenced by immunoSEQ multiplex PCR, and TCRdb holds only the in-frame ones, with some missing. V, J and clone size reflect that table, while D and trimming were determined from the DNA. Of 110,000 or so clones listed, roughly 70% are singletons. This TCR was sampled from a woman aged 40-49 years with acute or convalescent COVID-19. Sequencing input: peripheral blood. The V gene is TRBV5-1, the J gene TRBJ2-2; D is perhaps TRBD1 (6 bases). The CDR3 here is CASSGGGSNTGELFF. The CDR3 DNA sequence: TGCGCCAGCAGCGGGGGCGGGTCGAACACCGGGGAGCTGTTTTTT.